This paragraph covers one T cell receptor (beta chain) sequence. CDR3 length: 15 residues. V lost 5 bases and J lost 6; bases outside the gene matches: 10. Through a sample-barcoded 5' primer and a J-beta primer mix, a second PCR was run for about 6 to 11 cycles. TCRdb independently ran MiXCR on the 5' RACE reads; one entry per CDR3 protein. The data hold more than 650,000 distinct CDR3 sequences, with roughly 26% observed a single time. The sample belongs to a study of blood T cells in healthy people across ages. The same sample was also studied in work on T cells of mothers and their children. That paper states: Reads recorded for TCR beta CDR3 numbered over 8 million per mother and roughly 2.7 million per child. Related and unrelated pairs show similar thymic shaping of TCR recombination output.

The V gene is TRBV12-3 or TRBV12-4, the J gene TRBJ1-2; TRBD1 agrees at 9 bases. This TCR came from a boy younger than 18 in good health. The sample taken for sequencing was blood. CDR3 protein: CASSGDREMWHGYTF. Written as DNA, the CDR3 is TGTGCCAGCAGTGGGGACAGGGAGATGTGGCATGGCTACACCTTC.